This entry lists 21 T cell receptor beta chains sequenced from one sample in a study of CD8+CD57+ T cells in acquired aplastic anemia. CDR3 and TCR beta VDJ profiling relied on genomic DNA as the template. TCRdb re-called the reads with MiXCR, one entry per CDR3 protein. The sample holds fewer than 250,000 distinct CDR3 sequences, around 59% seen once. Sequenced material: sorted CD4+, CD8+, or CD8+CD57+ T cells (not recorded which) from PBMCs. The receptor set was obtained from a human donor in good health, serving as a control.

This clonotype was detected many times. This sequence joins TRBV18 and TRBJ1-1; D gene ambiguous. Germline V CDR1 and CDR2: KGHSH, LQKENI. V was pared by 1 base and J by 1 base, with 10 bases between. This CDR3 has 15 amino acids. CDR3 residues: CASSPREEANTEAFF. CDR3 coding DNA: TGTGCCAGCTCACCACGGGAGGAAGCGAACACTGAAGCTTTCTTT.

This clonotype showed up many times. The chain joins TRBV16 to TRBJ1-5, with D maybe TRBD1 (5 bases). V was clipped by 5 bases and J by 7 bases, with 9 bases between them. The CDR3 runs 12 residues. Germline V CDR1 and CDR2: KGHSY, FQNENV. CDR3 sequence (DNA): TGTGCCAGCAGCGGGGGAGGGCAGCCCCAGCATTTT. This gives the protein CASSGGGQPQHF.

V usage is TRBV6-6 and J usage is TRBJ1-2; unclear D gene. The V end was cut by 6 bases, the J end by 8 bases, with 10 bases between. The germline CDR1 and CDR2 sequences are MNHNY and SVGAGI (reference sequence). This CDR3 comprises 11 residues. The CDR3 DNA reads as TGTGCCAGCAGCCTCCTCCTGGGCTACACCTTC. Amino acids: CASSLLLGYTF.

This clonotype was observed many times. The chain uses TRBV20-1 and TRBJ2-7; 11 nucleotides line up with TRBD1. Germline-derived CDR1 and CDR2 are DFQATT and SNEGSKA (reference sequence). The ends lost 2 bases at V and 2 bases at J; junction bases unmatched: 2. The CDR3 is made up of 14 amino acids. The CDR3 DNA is TGCAGTGCTAGAAAGGGACAGGGGGCCTACGAGCAGTACTTC. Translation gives CSARKGQGAYEQYF.

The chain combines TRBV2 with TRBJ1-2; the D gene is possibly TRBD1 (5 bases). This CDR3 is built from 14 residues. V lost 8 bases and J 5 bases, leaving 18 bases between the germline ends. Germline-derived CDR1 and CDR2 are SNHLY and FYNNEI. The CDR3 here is CASDPLRTIYGYTF. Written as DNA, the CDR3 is TGTGCCAGCGACCCTCTACGGACAATATATGGCTACACCTTC.

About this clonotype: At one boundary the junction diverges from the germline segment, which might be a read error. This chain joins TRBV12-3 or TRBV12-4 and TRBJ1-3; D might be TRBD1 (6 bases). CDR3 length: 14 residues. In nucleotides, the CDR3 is TGTGCCTGCAGCGTCGGGGACATTCGAAACACCATATATTTT. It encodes CACSVGDIRNTIYF.

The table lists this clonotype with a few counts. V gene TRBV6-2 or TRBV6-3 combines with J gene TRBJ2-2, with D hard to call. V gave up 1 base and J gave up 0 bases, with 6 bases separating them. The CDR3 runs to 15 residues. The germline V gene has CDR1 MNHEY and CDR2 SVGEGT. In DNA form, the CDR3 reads TGTGCCAGCAGTTACTTACCGGCGAACACCGGGGAGCTGTTTTTT. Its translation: CASSYLPANTGELFF.

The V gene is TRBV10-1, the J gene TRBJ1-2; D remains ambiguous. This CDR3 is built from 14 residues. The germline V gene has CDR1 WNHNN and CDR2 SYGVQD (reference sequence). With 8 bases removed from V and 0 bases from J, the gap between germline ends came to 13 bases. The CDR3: CASLRAPPNYGYTF. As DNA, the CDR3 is TGCGCCAGCTTACGGGCCCCTCCTAACTATGGCTACACCTTC.

CDR3 sequence reads: CAIRGPGAREQYF. CDR3 coding DNA: TGTGCCATCAGGGGCCCCGGGGCACGGGAGCAGTACTTC. V is TRBV10-3 and J is TRBJ2-7, with D perhaps assigned TRBD1 or TRBD2 (5 bases each). Germline CDR1 reads ENHRY; CDR2 reads SYGVKD. V shed 6 bases and J shed 7 bases, with 16 bases lying between them. This CDR3 has 13 amino acids.

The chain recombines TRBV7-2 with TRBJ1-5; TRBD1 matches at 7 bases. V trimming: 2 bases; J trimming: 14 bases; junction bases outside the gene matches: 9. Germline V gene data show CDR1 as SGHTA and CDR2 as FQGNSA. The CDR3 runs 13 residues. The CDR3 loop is CASSLRGQEREHF. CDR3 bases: TGTGCCAGCAGCTTAAGAGGACAGGAGCGGGAGCATTTT.

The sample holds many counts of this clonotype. The CDR3 here is CASSYPLTVGYTF. The DNA of the CDR3 is TGTGCCAGCAGTTACCCCCTGACGGTTGGCTACACCTTC. The chain combines TRBV12-3 or TRBV12-4 with TRBJ1-2; D gene unclear. CDR3 length equals 13 residues. Deletions cut 4 bases from V and 7 bases from J, with 13 bases between.

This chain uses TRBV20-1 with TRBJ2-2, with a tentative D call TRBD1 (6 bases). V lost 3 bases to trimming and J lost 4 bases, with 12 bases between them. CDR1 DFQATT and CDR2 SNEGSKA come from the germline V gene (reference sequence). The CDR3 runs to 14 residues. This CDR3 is CSARRQGSTGELFF. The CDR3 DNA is TGCAGTGCTAGGCGGCAGGGGTCCACCGGGGAGCTGTTTTTT.

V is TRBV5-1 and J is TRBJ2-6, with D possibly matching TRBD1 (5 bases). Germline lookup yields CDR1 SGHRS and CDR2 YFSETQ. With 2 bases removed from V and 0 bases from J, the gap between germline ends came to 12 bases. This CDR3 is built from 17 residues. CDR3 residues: CASSFLQGNSGANVLTF. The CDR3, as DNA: TGCGCCAGCAGCTTTTTGCAGGGTAACTCTGGGGCCAACGTCCTGACTTTC.

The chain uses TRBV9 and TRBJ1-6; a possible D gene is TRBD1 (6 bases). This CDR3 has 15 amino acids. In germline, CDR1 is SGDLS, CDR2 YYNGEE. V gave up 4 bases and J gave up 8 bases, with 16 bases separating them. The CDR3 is CASSFVGRGDSPLHF. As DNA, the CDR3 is TGTGCCAGCAGCTTCGTGGGCAGGGGAGATTCACCCCTCCACTTT.

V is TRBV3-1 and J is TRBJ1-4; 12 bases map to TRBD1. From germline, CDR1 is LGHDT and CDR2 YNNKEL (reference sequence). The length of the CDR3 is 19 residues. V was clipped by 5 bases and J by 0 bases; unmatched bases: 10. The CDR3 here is CASSYEAGQGAATNEKLFF. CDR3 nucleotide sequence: TGTGCCAGCAGCTATGAGGCGGGACAGGGGGCCGCAACTAATGAAAAACTGTTTTTT.

In DNA, the CDR3 is TGTGCCAGCAGTCCAGACAGGGCACTCTCCTACGAGCAGTACTTC. This codes for CASSPDRALSYEQYF. The chain uses TRBV2 and TRBJ2-7, with TRBD1 identical over 7 bases. Trimming removed 5 bases from V and 0 bases from J; junction bases left unmatched: 7. This CDR3 is 15 amino acids long. Germline CDR1 is SNHLY and CDR2 is FYNNEI.

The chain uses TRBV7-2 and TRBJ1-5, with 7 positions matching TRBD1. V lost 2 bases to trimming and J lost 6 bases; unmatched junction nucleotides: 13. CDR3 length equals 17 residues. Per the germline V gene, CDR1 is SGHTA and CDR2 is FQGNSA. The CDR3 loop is CASSLPPPGGDSQPQHF. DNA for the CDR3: TGTGCCAGCAGCTTACCCCCCCCGGGCGGGGACAGTCAGCCCCAGCATTTT.

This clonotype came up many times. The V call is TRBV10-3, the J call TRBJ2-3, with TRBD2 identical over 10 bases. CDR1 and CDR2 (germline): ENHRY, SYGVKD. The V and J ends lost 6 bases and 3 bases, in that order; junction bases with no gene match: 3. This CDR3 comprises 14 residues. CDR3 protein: CAIRGTSDTDTQYF. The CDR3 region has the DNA TGTGCCATCAGGGGGACTAGCGATACAGATACGCAGTATTTT.

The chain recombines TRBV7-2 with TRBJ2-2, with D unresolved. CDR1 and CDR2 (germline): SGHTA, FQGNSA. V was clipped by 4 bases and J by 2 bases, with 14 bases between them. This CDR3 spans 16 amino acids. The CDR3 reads CASSSTWSGNTGELFF. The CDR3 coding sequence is TGTGCCAGCAGCTCTACTTGGTCTGGAAACACCGGGGAGCTGTTTTTT.

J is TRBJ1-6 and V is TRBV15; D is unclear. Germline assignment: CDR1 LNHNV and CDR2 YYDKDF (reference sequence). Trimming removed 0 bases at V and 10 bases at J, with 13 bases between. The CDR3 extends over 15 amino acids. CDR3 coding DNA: TGTGCCACCAGCAGAGATCTCCTTCCCCGGTCACCCCTCCACTTT. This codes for CATSRDLLPRSPLHF.

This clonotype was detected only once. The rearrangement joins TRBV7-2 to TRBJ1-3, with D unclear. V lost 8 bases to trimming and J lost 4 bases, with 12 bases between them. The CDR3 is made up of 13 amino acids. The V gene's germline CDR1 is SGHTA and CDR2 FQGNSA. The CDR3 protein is CASRKGTGNTIYF. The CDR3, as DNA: TGTGCCAGCCGAAAGGGTACAGGAAACACCATATATTTT.